The 12 T cell receptor beta chains presented below share a single source sample, sequenced in a study of cytomegalovirus exposure and HLA in healthy donors. The study ran its PCR with 60 Vbeta and 13 Jbeta primers. Method: immunoSEQ multiplex PCR; TCRdb's copy keeps in-frame clones and lacks some. In the table there are 100,000 to 150,000 clones, around three quarters of which are singletons. Sample: PBMCs. The origin of the receptors is a woman between 45 and 60 years old in good health and CMV-seronegative.

The chain links TRBV7-9 to TRBJ1-2; 7 bases agree with TRBD1. This CDR3 has 14 amino acids. Germline V gene data show CDR1 as SEHNR and CDR2 as FQNEAQ (reference sequence). V lost 1 base to trimming and J lost 8 bases; unmatched junction nucleotides: 7. CDR3: CASSLGSRGFGYTF. The CDR3 DNA follows: TGTGCCAGCAGCTTAGGGTCCAGGGGGTTCGGCTACACCTTC.

This sequence joins TRBV5-1 and TRBJ2-7, with 8 bases identical to TRBD2. Looked up from germline, CDR1 is SGHRS and CDR2 is YFSETQ. V trimming: 2 bases; J trimming: 2 bases; junction bases outside the gene matches: 6. This CDR3 has 15 residues. The CDR3 is CASSFLPTSAYEQYV. CDR3 nucleotides: TGCGCCAGCAGCTTCCTACCGACTAGCGCCTACGAGCAGTACGTC.

The V gene is TRBV7-9, the J gene TRBJ1-3; perhaps TRBD1 as D (6 bases). V dropped 3 bases and J dropped 3 bases, with 15 bases sitting between them. CDR1 is SEHNR, CDR2 FQNEAQ, per germline (reference sequence). This CDR3 has 16 amino acids. In nucleotides, the CDR3 is TGTGCCAGCAGCTTGGGATTACAGGGTGGTGGAAACACCATATATTTT. Translating it yields CASSLGLQGGGNTIYF.

A single count supports this clone. This rearrangement joins TRBV5-4 to TRBJ2-7; 10 bases agree with TRBD1. The germline V gene encodes CDR1 SGHNT and CDR2 YYREEE (reference sequence). The CDR3 extends over 14 amino acids. Trimming at V came to 4 bases and at J to 3 bases, leaving 4 bases not matched to a gene. DNA for the CDR3: TGTGCCAGCAGCCCTGGGACAGGGGTCTACGAGCAGTACGTC. It encodes CASSPGTGVYEQYV.

The gene calls are TRBV2 and TRBJ2-3; maybe TRBD1 (5 bases). The germline V and J ends were trimmed by 7 bases and 1 base, with 12 bases remaining between them. Germline CDR1 reads SNHLY; CDR2 reads FYNNEI. CDR3 size: 14 residues. CDR3 bases: TGTGCCAGCACAAAGTCAGGGCGCACAGATACGCAGTATTTT. Residues: CASTKSGRTDTQYF.

The chain links TRBV29-1 to TRBJ2-1, with TRBD2 identical over 10 bases. The CDR3 is made up of 14 amino acids. With 6 bases clipped from V and 5 bases from J, the junction kept 7 bases outside the gene matches. CDR1 SQVTM and CDR2 ANQGSEA come from the germline V gene. DNA of the CDR3: TGCAGCGTCACCGTTGGACTAGCGGACAATGAGCAGTTCTTC. Its translation is CSVTVGLADNEQFF.

This chain uses TRBV7-9 with TRBJ1-2, with 9 bases aligning to TRBD1. Germline assignment: CDR1 SEHNR and CDR2 FQNEAQ (reference sequence). The CDR3 is made up of 15 amino acids. J gave up 1 base and V 5 bases, and 5 bases lay outside the gene matches. CDR3 nucleotide sequence: TGTGCCAGCAGCGGGCGGACAGGGGATAACTATGGCTACACCTTC. Residues: CASSGRTGDNYGYTF.

This chain connects TRBV18 to TRBJ2-2; D gene uncertain. The germline gives CDR1 KGHSH, CDR2 LQKENI. The ends were cut back, 3 bases at V and 2 bases at J, with 7 bases in the middle. The CDR3 covers 14 residues. The CDR3 spells CASSPQFNTGELFF. CDR3 coding DNA: TGTGCCAGCTCACCCCAGTTTAACACCGGGGAGCTGTTTTTT.

The chain joins TRBV4-3 to TRBJ2-4; 8 bases agree with TRBD2. V lost 0 bases and J lost 9; bases outside the gene matches: 7. Germline CDR1 and CDR2: LGHNA and YSLEER. The CDR3 is made up of 15 amino acids. CDR3 sequence reads: CASSQDGTSSSIQYF. The CDR3 DNA sequence: TGCGCCAGCAGCCAAGACGGGACTAGTTCAAGCATTCAGTACTTC.

CDR3 sequence: CASSQVRGETQYF. The CDR3 region has the DNA TGCGCCAGCAGCCAAGTGCGAGGGGAGACCCAGTACTTC. The gene calls are TRBV4-3 and TRBJ2-5; D is perhaps TRBD2 (5 bases). The V gene lost 1 base and the J gene lost 5 bases, with 8 bases spanning the gap. Germline V CDR1 and CDR2: LGHNA, YSLEER. The CDR3 is 13 residues long.

The gene calls are TRBV29-1 and TRBJ1-2; TRBD1 matches at 12 bases. The V gene's germline CDR1 is SQVTM and CDR2 ANQGSEA. The CDR3 length is 17 residues. The V segment lost 0 bases and the J segment 0 bases; nucleotides outside the gene matches: 5. CDR3 nucleotide sequence: TGCAGCGTTGAAGAGGGACAGGGGGCGCTTGCTAACTATGGCTACACCTTC. Its translation is CSVEEGQGALANYGYTF.

The rearrangement uses TRBV14 and TRBJ1-3, with D possibly TRBD1 on 5 matching bases. The CDR3 contains 15 residues. Trimming stripped 4 bases from V and 0 bases from J, with 10 bases between. In germline, CDR1 is SGHDN, CDR2 FVKESK. The CDR3 region has the DNA TGTGCCAGCAGCCGCGACAGACACTCTGGAAACACCATATATTTT. This encodes CASSRDRHSGNTIYF.